Detailed here is one T cell receptor (beta chain). Sequenced by immunoSEQ multiplex PCR; TCRdb stores in-frame clones only, minus some. The profile shows tens of thousands of clones, less than 95% of them singletons. CDR1 and CDR2 (germline): SGHRS, YFSETQ. After removal of 4 bases from V and 4 bases from J, the junction contained 13 bases not matched to a gene. The CDR3 runs to 16 residues. This sample was taken from a study of T cell changes during pregnancy in multiple sclerosis. J is TRBJ2-5 and V is TRBV5-1; TRBD1 agrees at 7 bases. The TCR sequence derives from a female donor with multiple sclerosis, enrolled in a pregnancy study. The sequences come from peripheral blood, collected before pregnancy. In nucleotides, the CDR3 is TGCGCCAGCAGCCGTCCAACAGGGGCAGGACTAGAGACCCAGTACTTC. Translating it yields CASSRPTGAGLETQYF. Looking up the rest from reference TRBV5-1 and TRBJ2-5 gives the full variable domain: KAGVTQTPRYLIKTRGQQVTLSCSPISGHRSVSWYQQTPGQGLQFLFEYFSETQRNKGNFPGRFSGRQFSNSRSEMNVSTLELGDSALYLCASSRPTGAGLETQYFGPGTRLLVL.